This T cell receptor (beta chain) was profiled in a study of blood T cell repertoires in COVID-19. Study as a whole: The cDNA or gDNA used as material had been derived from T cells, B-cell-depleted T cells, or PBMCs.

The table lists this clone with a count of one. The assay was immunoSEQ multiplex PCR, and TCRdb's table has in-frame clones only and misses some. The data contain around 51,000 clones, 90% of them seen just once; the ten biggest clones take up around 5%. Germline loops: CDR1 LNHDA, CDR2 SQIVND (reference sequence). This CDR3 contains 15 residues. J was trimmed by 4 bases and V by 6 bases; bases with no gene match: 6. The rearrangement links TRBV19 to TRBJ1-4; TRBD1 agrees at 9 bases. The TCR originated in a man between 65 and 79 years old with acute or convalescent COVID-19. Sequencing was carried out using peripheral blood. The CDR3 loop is CASSVPGQGNEKLFF. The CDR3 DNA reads TGTGCCAGTAGCGTGCCGGGACAGGGTAATGAAAAACTGTTTTTT.